This T cell receptor (beta chain) came from a study of Tregs in tolerant kidney transplant recipients. Notes on this clone: Its specificity is unknown.

Profiled with immunoSEQ multiplex PCR; TCRdb holds only in-frame clones, not every one. The sample holds approximately 69,000 clones, roughly 91% seen once. Regarding the study as a whole: In tolerant patients, donor-specific Tregs outgrew total Tregs, suggesting antigen-driven expansion. Expanding Tregs on activated donor B cells appeared to best identify donor-specific TCRbeta clones. Changing PCR primers prevented nucleotide comparison between some patients' samples.

CD4+CD25+CD127- Tregs, CD4+CD25- non-Tregs, CD4 and CD8 cells were sorted. V was trimmed by 4 bases and J by 0 bases, leaving 10 bases between them. This CDR3 is 14 amino acids long. Germline CDR1 is SGHDN and CDR2 is FVKESK. This sequence originates from a human donor who received a combined kidney and bone marrow transplant. This sample comprised CD4+ T cells from blood, obtained before the transplant. The V gene is TRBV14, the J gene TRBJ2-7; TRBD1 is a possible D gene (6 bases). The CDR3 DNA reads as TGTGCCAGCAGCCCCAGGGGCCACTCCTACGAGCAGTACTTC. Translated, it gives CASSPRGHSYEQYF. Drawing the rest from reference TRBV14 and TRBJ2-7, the complete variable domain is EAGVTQFPSHSVIEKGQTVTLRCDPISGHDNLYWYRRVMGKEIKFLLHFVKESKQDESGMPNNRFLAERTGGTYSTLKVQPAELEDSGVYFCASSPRGHSYEQYFGPGTRLTVT.